This T cell receptor beta chain is from a study of control samples from healthy donors and cancer patients. Per germline, CDR1 MNHEY and CDR2 SVGEGT. The CDR3 is 13 residues long. Trimming stripped 5 bases from V and 9 bases from J, with 14 bases between. The assay was immunoSEQ multiplex PCR, and TCRdb's table has in-frame clones only and misses some. The sample comprises about 60,000 clones, approximately 86% of which are singletons, and approximately 4% rests with the top ten. The receptor was derived from a man between 45 and 60 years old in good health. The sequencing sample was made of blood. The chain employs TRBV6-2 or TRBV6-3 and TRBJ2-1, with D perhaps matching TRBD2 (5 bases). The CDR3 sequence is CASSRVDFSEQFF. CDR3 sequence (DNA): TGTGCCAGCAGTCGAGTGGACTTTAGTGAGCAGTTCTTC.